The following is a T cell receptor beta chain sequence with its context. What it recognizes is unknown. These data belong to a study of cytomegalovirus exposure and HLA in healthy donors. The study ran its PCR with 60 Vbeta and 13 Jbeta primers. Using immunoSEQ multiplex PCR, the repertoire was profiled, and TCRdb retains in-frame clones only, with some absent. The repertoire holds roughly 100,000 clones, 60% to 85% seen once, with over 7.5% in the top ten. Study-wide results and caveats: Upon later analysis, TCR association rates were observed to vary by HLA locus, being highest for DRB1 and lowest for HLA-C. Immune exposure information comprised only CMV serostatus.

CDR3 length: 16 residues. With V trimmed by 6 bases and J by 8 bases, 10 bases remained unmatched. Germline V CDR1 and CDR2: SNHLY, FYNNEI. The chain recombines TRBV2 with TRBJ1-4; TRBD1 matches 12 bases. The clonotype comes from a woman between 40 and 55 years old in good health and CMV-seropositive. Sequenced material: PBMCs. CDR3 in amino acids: CASSWDRGLLGEKLFF. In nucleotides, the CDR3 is TGTGCCAGCAGCTGGGACAGGGGGCTCCTTGGGGAAAAACTGTTTTTT.